Included here is one TCR beta chain sequence, with context. What it binds is unknown. The entry originates in a study of T cell responses to AZD1222 COVID-19 vaccine. In the study overall: Timing groups of about 4 and about 12 weeks for second doses were pooled.

Study-wide findings and caveats: Rises in breadth and depth of Spike-specific TCRs came after two AZD1222 doses. In a largely white British group with more females than males, clonal diversity was possibly underestimated. The study identified only six AZD1222 recipients as seropositive at baseline.

Repertoires were generated with immunoSEQ multiplex PCR, while TCRdb's copy carries only in-frame clones and drops some. The table includes some 150,000 clones, more than 85% detected once. This CDR3 is 13 amino acids long. The V end was cut by 4 bases, the J end by 4 bases, with 11 bases between. Germline CDR1 and CDR2: GTSNPN and SVGIG (reference sequence). The V call is TRBV30, the J call TRBJ1-5; no firm D call. The starting material was peripheral blood, obtained on day 0 of AZD1222 vaccination. The clonotype originates from an adult in good health. CDR3 amino acids: CAWNHRSNQPQHF. The CDR3 coding sequence is TGTGCCTGGAACCACAGATCGAATCAGCCCCAGCATTTT.